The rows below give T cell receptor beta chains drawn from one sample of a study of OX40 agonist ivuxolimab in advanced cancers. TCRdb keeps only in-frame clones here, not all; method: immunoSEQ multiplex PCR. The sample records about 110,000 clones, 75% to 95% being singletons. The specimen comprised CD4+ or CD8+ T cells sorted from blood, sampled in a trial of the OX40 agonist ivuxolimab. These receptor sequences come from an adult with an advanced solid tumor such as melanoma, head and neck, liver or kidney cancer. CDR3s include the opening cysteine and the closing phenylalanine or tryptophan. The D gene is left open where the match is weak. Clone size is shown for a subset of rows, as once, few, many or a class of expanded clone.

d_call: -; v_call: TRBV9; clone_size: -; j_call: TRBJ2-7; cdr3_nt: TGTGCCAGCAGCGTAGATTCGGGCGGGCCGGAGCAGTACTTC; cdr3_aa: CASSVDSGGPEQYF
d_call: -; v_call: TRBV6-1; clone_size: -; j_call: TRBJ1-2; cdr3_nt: TGTGCCAGCAACAGGGATAGCGGAGGTGGCTACACCTTC; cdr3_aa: CASNRDSGGGYTF
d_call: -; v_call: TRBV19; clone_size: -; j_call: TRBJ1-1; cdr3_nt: TGTGCCAGTAGTATCCGGGGGGCGGACACTGAAGCTTTCTTT; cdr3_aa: CASSIRGADTEAFF
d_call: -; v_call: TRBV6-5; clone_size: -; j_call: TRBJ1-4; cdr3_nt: TGTGCCAGCAGTTACGGAGGGGATGGGGGTCGCGAAAAACTGTTTTTT; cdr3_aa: CASSYGGDGGREKLFF
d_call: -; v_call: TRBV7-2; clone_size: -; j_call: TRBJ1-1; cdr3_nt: TGTGCCAGCAGCTTCTATAAGGGAGGGGCGTCCACTGAAGCTTTCTTT; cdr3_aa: CASSFYKGGASTEAFF
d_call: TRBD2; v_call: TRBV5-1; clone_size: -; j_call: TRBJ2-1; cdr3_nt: TGCGCCAGCAGCTCTCCCGGGACTAGCGGGAGGACCCTTTACAATGAGCAGTTCTTC; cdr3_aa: CASSSPGTSGRTLYNEQFF
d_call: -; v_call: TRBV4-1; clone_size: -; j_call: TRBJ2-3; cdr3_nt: TGCGCCAGCAGCCAAGATGGGACTAGCACAGATACGCAGTATTTT; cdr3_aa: CASSQDGTSTDTQYF
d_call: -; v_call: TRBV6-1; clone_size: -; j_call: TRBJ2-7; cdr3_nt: TGTGCCAGCAGGGGACTCACCGGGGTCTCCTACGAGCAGTACTTC; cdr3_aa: CASRGLTGVSYEQYF
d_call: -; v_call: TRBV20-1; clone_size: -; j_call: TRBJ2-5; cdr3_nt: TGCAGTGTCGATGGGTTGGAGACCCAGTACTTC; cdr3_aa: CSVDGLETQYF
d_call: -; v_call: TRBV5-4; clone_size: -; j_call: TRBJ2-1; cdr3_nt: TGTGCCAGCAGCTCTTCGACTAGAGGTGAGCAGTTCTTC; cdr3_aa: CASSSSTRGEQFF
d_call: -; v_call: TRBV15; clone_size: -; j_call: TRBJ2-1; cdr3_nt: TGTGCCACCAGCAGAGATTTGGTTGACAATGAGCAGTTCTTC; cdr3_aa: CATSRDLVDNEQFF
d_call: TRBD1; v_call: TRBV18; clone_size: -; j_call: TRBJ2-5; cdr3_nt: TGTGCCAGCTCACCCCCGGGACAGGGGTACCAAGAGACCCAGTACTTC; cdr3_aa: CASSPPGQGYQETQYF
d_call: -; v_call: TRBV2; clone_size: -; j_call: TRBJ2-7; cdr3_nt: TGTGCCAGCAGTGACGGGGGAGCCTACGGGCAGTACTTC; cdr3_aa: CASSDGGAYGQYF
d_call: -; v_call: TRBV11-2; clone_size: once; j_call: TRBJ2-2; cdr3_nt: TGTGCCAGCAGCTTGGCAGGATGGTCCGGGGAGCTGTTTTTT; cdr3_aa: CASSLAGWSGELFF
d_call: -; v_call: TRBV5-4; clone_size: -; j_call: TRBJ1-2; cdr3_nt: TGTGCCAGCAGCTTGAGGGTCCCCTATGGCTACACCTTC; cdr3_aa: CASSLRVPYGYTF
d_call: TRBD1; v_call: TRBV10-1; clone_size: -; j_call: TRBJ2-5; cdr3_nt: TGCGCCAGCAGCGACAGGGGGCAAGAGACCCAGTACTTC; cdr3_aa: CASSDRGQETQYF
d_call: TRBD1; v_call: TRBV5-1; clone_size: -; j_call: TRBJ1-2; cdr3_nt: TGCGCCAGCAGCTCATCCCAGGGGGATGGCTACACCTTC; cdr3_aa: CASSSSQGDGYTF
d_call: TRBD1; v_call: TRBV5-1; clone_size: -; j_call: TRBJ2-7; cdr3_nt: TGCGCCAGCAGCCCGGGACAGGGGGACTGGGAGCAGTACTTC; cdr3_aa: CASSPGQGDWEQYF
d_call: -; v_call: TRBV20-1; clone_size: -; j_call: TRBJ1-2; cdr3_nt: TGCAGTGCTAGAGATCCGGGCGGCTACACCTTC; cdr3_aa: CSARDPGGYTF
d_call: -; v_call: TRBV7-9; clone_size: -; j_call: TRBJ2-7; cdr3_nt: TGTGCCAGCAGCTTAGTCTCGAGGACAGATACCTACGAGCAGTACTTC; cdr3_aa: CASSLVSRTDTYEQYF
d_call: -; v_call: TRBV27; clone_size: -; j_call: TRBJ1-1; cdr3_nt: TGTGCCAGCAGTTTAAAGGGGACTCTGAACACTGAAGCTTTCTTT; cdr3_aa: CASSLKGTLNTEAFF
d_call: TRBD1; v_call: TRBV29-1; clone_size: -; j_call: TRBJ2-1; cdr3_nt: TGCAGCGTGGTAGGACAGGGGGCGTCAGAGCAGTTCTTC; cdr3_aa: CSVVGQGASEQFF
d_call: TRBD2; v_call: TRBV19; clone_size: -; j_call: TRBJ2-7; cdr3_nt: TGTGCCAGTAGTATGGCTAGCGGAGGGGCCTACGAGCAGTACTTC; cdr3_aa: CASSMASGGAYEQYF
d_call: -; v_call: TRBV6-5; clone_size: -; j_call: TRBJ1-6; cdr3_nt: TGTGCCAGCAGTTTGGGTCTACCGCCCAATAATTCACCCCTCCACTTT; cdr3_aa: CASSLGLPPNNSPLHF
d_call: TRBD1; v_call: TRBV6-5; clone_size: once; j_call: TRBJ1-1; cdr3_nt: TGTGCCAGCAGTCCCCGACAGGGTACCGACACTGAAGCTTTCTTT; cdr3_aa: CASSPRQGTDTEAFF
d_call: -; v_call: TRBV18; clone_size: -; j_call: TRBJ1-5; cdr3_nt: TGTGCCAGCTCACCCGGACAGTCCAATCAGCCCCAGCATTTT; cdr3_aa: CASSPGQSNQPQHF
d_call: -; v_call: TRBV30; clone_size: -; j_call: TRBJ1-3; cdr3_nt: TGTGCCTGGAGTGTCGACATGGGGTTCGGAAACACCATATATTTT; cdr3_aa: CAWSVDMGFGNTIYF
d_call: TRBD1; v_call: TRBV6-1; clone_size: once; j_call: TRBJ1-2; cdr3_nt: TGTGCCAGTGACCGGGACAGGGGATTCGGTGGCTACACCTTC; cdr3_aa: CASDRDRGFGGYTF
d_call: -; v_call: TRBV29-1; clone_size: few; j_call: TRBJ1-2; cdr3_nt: TGCAGCGTTGGTGGATCCTATGGCTACACCTTC; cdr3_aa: CSVGGSYGYTF
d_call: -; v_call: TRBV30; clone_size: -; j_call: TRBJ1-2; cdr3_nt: TGTGCCTGGAGTGTCCAGCTAACTAACTATGGCTACACCTTC; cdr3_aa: CAWSVQLTNYGYTF
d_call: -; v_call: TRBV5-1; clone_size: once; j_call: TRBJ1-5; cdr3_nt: TGCGCCAGCAGTACCGACGGATATAACAATCAGCCCCAGCATTTT; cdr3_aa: CASSTDGYNNQPQHF
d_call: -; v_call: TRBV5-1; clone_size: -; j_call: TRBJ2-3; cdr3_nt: TGCGCCAGCAGCGCGGGACAAACAGATACGCAGTATTTT; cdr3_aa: CASSAGQTDTQYF
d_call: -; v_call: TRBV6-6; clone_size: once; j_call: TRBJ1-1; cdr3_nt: TGTGCCAGCAGTATACAGAAGAACACTGAAGCTTTCTTT; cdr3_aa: CASSIQKNTEAFF
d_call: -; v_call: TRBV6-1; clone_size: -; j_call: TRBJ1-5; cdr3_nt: TGTGCCAGCAGTAGACAGGCTAATCAGCCCCAGCATTTT; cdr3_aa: CASSRQANQPQHF
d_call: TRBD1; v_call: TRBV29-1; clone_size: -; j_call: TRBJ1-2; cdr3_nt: TGCAGCGTTGTAGTGACAGGGGTTTTCGCTGGCTACACCTTC; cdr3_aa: CSVVVTGVFAGYTF
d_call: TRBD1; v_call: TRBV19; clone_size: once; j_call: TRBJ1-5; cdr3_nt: TGTGCCACCCTAATGACAGGGATAGGGCAGCCCCAGCATTTT; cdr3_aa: CATLMTGIGQPQHF
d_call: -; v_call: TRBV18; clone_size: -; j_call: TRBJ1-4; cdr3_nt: TGTGCCAGCTCACCACGGGGGAATGAAAAACTGTTTTTT; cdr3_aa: CASSPRGNEKLFF
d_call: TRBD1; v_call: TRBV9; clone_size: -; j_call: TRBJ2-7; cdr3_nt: TGTGCCAGCAGCCCTCACCCGGACAGGGCCGACGAGCAGTACTTC; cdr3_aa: CASSPHPDRADEQYF
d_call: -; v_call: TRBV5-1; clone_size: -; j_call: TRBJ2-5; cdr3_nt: TGCGCCAGCAGCTTGGCGGGGGAGACCCAGTACTTC; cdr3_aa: CASSLAGETQYF
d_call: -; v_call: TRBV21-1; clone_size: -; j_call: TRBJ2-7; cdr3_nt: TGTGCCAGCAGCGATAATAGGCGGGTTTTCGACGAGCAGTACTTC; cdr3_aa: CASSDNRRVFDEQYF